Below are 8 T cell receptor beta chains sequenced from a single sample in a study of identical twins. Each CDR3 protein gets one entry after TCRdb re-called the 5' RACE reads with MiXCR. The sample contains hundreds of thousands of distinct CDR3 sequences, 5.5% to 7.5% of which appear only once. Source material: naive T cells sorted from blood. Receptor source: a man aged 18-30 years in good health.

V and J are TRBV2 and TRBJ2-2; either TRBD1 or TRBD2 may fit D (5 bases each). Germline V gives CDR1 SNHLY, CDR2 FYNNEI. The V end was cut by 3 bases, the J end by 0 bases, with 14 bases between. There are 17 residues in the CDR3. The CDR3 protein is CASSDTPGRTNTGELFF. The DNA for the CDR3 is TGTGCCAGCAGTGACACACCGGGACGAACGAACACCGGGGAGCTGTTTTTT.

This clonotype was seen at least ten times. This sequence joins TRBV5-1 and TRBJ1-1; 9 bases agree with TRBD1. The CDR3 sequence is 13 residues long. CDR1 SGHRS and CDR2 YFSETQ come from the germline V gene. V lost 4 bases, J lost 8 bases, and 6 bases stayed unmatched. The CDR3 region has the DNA TGCGCCAGCAGCCTAAGGACAGGGGAAGAAGCTTTCTTT. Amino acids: CASSLRTGEEAFF.

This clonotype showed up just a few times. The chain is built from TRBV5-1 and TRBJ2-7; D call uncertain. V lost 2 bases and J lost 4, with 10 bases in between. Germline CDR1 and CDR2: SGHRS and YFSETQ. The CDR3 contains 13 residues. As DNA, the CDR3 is TGCGCCAGCAGCTTCGATTTTGTGTACGAGCAGTACTTC. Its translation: CASSFDFVYEQYF.

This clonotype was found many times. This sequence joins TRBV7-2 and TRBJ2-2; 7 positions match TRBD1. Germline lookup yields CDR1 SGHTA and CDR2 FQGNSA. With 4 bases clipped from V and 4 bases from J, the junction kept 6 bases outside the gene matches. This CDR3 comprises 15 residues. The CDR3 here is CASSSTGFGTGELFF. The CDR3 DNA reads TGTGCCAGCAGCTCGACAGGGTTTGGCACCGGGGAGCTGTTTTTT.

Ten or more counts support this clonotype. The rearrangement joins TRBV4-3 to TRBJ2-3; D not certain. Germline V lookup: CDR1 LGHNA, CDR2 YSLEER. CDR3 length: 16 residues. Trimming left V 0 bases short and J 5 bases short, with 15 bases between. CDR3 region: CASSQDVANSGDTQYF. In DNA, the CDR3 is TGCGCCAGCAGCCAAGATGTTGCAAATTCGGGAGATACGCAGTATTTT.

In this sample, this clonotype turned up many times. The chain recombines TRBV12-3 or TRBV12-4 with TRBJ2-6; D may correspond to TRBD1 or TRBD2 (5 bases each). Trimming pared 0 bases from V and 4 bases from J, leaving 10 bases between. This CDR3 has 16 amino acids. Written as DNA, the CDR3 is TGTGCCAGCAGTTTAGCGCTCGGGGCCGGGGCCAACGTCCTGACTTTC. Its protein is CASSLALGAGANVLTF.

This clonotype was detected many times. CDR3 nucleotides: TGTGCCAGCAGTGAAGAAGAGGGTGGGGCCTACGAGCAGTACGTC. Translating it yields CASSEEEGGAYEQYV. The chain combines TRBV6-1 with TRBJ2-7; maybe TRBD2 (5 bases). Germline lookup yields CDR1 MNHNS and CDR2 SASEGT. This CDR3 region has 15 residues. V lost 1 base and J lost 2, with 12 bases in between.

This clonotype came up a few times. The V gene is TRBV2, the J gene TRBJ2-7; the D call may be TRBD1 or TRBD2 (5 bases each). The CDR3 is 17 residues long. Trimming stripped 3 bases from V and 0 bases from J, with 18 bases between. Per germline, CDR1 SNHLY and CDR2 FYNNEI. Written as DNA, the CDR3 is TGTGCCAGCAGTGATTTTTTCGGTGGGACCCGCTCCTACGAGCAGTACTTC. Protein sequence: CASSDFFGGTRSYEQYF.